This T cell receptor (beta chain) was profiled in a study of blood T cell repertoires in COVID-19. Whole-study context: COVID-19 samples from acute and convalescent phases originated in the United States, Italy and Spain. PBMCs, B-cell-depleted T cells, or T cells provided the cDNA or gDNA that made up the material.

Only in-frame clones appear in the TCRdb table, and some are missing; sequencing was by immunoSEQ multiplex PCR. The data show about 210,000 clones, around three quarters seen once. There are 15 residues in the CDR3. V gave up 1 base and J gave up 0 bases, with 8 bases separating them. Germline assignment: CDR1 SGDLS and CDR2 YYNGEE. The receptor's source is a woman between 65 and 79 years old with acute or convalescent COVID-19. Sequencing was done on a sample of peripheral blood. The J gene is TRBJ2-1, the V gene TRBV9; TRBD2 is a possible D gene (6 bases). CDR3 DNA sequence: TGTGCCAGCAGCGTACTTAGCGGCTCCTACAATGAGCAGTTCTTC. Translated, it gives CASSVLSGSYNEQFF.